This T cell receptor (beta chain) was recorded in a study of blood T cell repertoires in COVID-19. Study information: Material from acute and convalescent COVID-19 was sourced from the United States, Italy and Spain.

V was clipped by 6 bases and J by 1 base; unmatched bases: 5. The germline CDR1 and CDR2 sequences are SQVTM and ANQGSEA. The CDR3 is 13 amino acids. Repertoires were generated with immunoSEQ multiplex PCR, while TCRdb's copy carries only in-frame clones and drops some. Among roughly 200,000 clones, almost 90% were seen once, and the ten largest hold approximately 0.62%. Sequencing was performed on peripheral blood. This chain connects TRBV29-1 to TRBJ1-2, with TRBD1 matching 7 bases. The receptor comes from a man between 45 and 60 years old with acute or convalescent COVID-19. CDR3 region: CSVRDRDNYGYTF. CDR3 DNA: TGCAGCGTAAGGGACAGAGATAACTATGGCTACACCTTC. Full variable domain (remainder filled in from reference TRBV29-1 and TRBJ1-2): SAVISQKPSRDICQRGTSLTIQCQVDSQVTMMFWYRQQPGQSLTLIATANQGSEATYESGFVIDKFPISRPNLTFSTLTVSNMSPEDSSIYLCSVRDRDNYGYTFGSGTRLTVV.